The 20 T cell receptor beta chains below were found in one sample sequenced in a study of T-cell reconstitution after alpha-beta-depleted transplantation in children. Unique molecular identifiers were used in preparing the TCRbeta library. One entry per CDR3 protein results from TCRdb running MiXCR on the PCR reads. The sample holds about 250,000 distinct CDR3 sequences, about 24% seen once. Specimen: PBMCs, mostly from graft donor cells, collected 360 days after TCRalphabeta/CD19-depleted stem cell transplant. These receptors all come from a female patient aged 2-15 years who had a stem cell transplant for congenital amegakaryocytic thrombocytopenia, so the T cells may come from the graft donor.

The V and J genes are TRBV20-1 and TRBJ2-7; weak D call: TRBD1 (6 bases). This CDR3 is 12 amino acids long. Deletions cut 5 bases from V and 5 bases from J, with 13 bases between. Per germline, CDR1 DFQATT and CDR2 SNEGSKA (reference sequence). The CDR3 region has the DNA TGCAGTGCTGTACCAGGGGTCGACGAGCAGTACTTC. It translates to CSAVPGVDEQYF.

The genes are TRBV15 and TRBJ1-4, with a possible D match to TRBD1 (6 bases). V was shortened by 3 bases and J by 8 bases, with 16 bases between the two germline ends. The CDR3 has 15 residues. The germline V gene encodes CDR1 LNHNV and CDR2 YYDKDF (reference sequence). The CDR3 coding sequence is TGTGCCACCAGCAGCCACAGGGCCCTTCGAGAAAAACTGTTTTTT. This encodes CATSSHRALREKLFF.

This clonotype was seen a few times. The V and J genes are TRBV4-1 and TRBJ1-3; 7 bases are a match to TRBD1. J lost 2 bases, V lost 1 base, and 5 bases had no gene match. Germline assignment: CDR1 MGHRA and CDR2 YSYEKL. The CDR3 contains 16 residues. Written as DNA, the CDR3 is TGCGCCAGCAGCCAAGGGGAGGGGGCAGCTGGAAACACCATATATTTT. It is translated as CASSQGEGAAGNTIYF.

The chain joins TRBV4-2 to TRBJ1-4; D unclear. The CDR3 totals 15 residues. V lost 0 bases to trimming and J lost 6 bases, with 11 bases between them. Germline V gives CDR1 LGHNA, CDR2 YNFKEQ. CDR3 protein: CASSQDDMNDEKLFF. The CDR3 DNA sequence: TGTGCCAGCAGCCAAGACGACATGAACGATGAAAAACTGTTTTTT.

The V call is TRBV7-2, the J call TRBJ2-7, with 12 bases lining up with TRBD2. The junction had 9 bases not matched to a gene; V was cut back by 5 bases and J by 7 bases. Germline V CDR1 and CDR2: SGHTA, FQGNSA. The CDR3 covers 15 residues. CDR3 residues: CASSPLAGGSREQYF. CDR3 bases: TGTGCCAGCAGCCCGCTAGCGGGAGGGTCGAGGGAGCAGTACTTC.

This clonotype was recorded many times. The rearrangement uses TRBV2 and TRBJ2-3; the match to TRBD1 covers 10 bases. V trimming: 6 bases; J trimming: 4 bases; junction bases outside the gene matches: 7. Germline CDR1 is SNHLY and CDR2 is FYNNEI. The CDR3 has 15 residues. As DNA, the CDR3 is TGTGCCAGCAGGGTGGACAGGGGGGGCGCAGATACGCAGTATTTT. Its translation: CASRVDRGGADTQYF.

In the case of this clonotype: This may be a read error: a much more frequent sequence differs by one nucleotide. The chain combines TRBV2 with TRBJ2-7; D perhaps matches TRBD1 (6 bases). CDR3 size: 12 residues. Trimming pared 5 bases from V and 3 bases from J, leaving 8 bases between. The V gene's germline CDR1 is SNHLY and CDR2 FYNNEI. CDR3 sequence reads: CASSSDSYEQYF. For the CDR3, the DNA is TGTGCCAGCAGTTCGGACAGCTACGAGCAGTACTTC.

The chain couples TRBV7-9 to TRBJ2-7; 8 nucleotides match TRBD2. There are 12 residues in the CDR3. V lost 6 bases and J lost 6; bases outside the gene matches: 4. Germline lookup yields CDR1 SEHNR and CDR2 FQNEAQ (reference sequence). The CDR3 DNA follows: TGTGCCAGCAGAGCGGGAGAGGGCGAGCAGTACTTC. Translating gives CASRAGEGEQYF.

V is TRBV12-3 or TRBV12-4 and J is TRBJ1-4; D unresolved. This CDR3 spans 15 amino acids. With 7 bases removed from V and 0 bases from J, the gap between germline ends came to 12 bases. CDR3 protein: CASNTDGPTNEKLFF. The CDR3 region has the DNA TGTGCCAGCAACACCGACGGCCCAACTAATGAAAAACTGTTTTTT.

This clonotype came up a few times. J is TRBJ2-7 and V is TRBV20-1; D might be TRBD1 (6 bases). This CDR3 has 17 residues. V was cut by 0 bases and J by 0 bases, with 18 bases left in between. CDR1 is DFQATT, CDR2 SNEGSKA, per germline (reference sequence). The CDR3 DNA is TGCAGTGCTAGAGATCCCCGGCAGGGGTCCTTCTCCTACGAGCAGTACTTC. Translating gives CSARDPRQGSFSYEQYF.

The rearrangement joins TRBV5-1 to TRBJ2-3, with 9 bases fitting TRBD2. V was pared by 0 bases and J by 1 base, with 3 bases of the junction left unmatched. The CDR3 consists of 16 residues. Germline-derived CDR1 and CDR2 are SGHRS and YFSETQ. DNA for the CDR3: TGCGCCAGCAGCTTGGTTGCTAGCGGGGGCACAGATACGCAGTATTTT. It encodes CASSLVASGGTDTQYF.

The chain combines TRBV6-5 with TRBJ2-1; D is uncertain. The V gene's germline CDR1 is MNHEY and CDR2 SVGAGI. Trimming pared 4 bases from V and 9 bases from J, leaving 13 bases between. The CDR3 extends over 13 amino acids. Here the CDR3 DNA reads TGTGCCAGCAGTTTACATGGCAGCCCTGAGCAGTTCTTC. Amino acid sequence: CASSLHGSPEQFF.

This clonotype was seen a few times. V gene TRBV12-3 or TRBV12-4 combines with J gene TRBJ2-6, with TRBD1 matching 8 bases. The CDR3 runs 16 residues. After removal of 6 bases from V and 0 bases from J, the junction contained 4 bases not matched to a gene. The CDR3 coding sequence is TGTGCCAGCAGCAGGGGGCCACGCTCTGGGGCCAACGTCCTGACTTTC. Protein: CASSRGPRSGANVLTF.

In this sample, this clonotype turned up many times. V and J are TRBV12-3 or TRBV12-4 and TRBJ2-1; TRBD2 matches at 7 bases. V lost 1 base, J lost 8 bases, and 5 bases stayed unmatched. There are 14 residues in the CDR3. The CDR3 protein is CASSLVAGVDEQFF. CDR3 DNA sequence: TGTGCCAGCAGTTTAGTTGCGGGAGTAGATGAGCAGTTCTTC.

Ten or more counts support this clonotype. Here the CDR3 reads CASSVLAGAMGEQFF. For the CDR3, the DNA is TGTGCCAGCAGCGTGCTAGCGGGAGCCATGGGTGAGCAGTTCTTC. V gene TRBV14 combines with J gene TRBJ2-1; the match to TRBD2 covers 10 bases. The junction had 10 bases not matched to a gene; V was cut back by 5 bases and J by 9 bases. Germline V gene data show CDR1 as SGHDN and CDR2 as FVKESK. This CDR3 spans 15 amino acids.

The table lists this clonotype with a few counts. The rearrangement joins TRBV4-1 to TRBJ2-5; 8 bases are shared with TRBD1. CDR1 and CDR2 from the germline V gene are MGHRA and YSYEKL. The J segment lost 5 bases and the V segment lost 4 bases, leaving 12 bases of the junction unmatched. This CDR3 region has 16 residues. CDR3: CASSPEQTGADETQYF. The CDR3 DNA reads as TGCGCCAGCAGCCCGGAACAGACAGGGGCTGACGAGACCCAGTACTTC.

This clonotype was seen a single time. The CDR3, as DNA: TGTGCCAGCAGCCAGGGTCGTCGTCAGCCCCAGCATTTT. As protein: CASSQGRRQPQHF. The chain has TRBV5-6 and TRBJ1-5, with a weak D call TRBD1 (5 bases). The CDR3 loop spans 13 amino acids. Trimming cost V 4 bases and J 6 bases, with 11 bases left between them. From germline, CDR1 is SGHDT and CDR2 YYEEEE.

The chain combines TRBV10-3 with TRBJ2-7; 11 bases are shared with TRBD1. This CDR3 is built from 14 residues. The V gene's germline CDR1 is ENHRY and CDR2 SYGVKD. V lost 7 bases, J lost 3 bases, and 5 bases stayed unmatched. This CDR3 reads CAITTGQGVYEQYF. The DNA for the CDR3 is TGTGCCATCACTACGGGACAGGGGGTCTACGAGCAGTACTTC.

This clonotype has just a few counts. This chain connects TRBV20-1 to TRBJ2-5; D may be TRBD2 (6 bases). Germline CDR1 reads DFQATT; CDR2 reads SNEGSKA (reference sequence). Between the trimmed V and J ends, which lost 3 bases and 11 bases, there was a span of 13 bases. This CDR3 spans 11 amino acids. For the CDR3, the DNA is TGCAGTGCTAGCTGGGGGACTTCTCAGTACTTC. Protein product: CSASWGTSQYF.

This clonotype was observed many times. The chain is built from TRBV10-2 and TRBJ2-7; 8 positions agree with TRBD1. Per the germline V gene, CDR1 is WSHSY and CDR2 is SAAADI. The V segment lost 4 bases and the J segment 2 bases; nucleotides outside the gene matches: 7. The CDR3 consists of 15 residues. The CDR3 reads CASSVTGGSTYEQYF. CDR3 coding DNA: TGCGCCAGCAGTGTTACAGGGGGATCTACCTACGAGCAGTACTTC.